The source of this T cell receptor (beta chain) is a study of blood T cells in healthy people across ages. Background on the study: Template switching picked up about one barcoded beta molecule for each two T cells. General study findings and limits: Changes in expanded clonotypes were possibly confounded, as the CMV status of donors was unknown.

Germline V gives CDR1 SQVTM, CDR2 ANQGSEA. The CDR3 has 14 amino acids. V lost 6 bases, J lost 4 bases, and 16 bases lay in between. The draw of peripheral blood yielded about 9.4 milliliters from each donor. Next came a second PCR, run for about 6 to 12 cycles, which used a sample-barcoded 5' primer along with a J-beta primer mix. One entry per CDR3 protein, called by TCRdb with MiXCR from the 5' RACE reads. Of some 1.8 million distinct CDR3 sequences in the sample, about two fifths were seen once. Only a few counts were recorded for this clonotype. Its antigen is still unknown. The chain recombines TRBV29-1 with TRBJ2-1, with D perhaps matching TRBD1 (5 bases). Sequenced input: blood. This sequence was found in a human donor in good health. The CDR3 is CSVVREAMYNEQFF. The CDR3 DNA follows: TGCAGCGTCGTCAGGGAAGCGATGTACAATGAGCAGTTCTTC.